This T cell receptor (beta chain) was profiled in a study of blood T cell repertoires in COVID-19. About the study: COVID-19 samples collected from the United States, Italy and Spain covered acute and convalescent phases. Sample material is recorded as cDNA or gDNA derived from T cells, B-cell-depleted T cells, or PBMCs.

Germline loops: CDR1 SGHKS, CDR2 YYEKEE (reference sequence). V was pared by 4 bases and J by 4 bases, with 15 bases between. The CDR3 spans 15 residues. The authors' processing: Quantification of nucleated cells was approximated via reference gene primer amplification. The repertoire was sequenced with immunoSEQ multiplex PCR; TCRdb's copy has only in-frame clones and lacks some. V, J and clone size are those of that table, while D and trimming were read from the DNA. The sample lists 200,000 to 300,000 clones; 86% were seen once. The gene calls are TRBV5-5 and TRBJ1-5; TRBD1 is a possible D gene (5 bases). This TCR derives from a man aged 30 to 39 with active or convalescent COVID-19. The sample consisted of peripheral blood. In nucleotides, the CDR3 is TGTGCCAGCAGCGAATGGACACAAAAGAATCAGCCCCAGCATTTT. This translates into CASSEWTQKNQPQHF.